These T cell receptor beta chains were read from a single sample in a study of blood T cell repertoires in COVID-19. Clones were read by immunoSEQ multiplex PCR, and TCRdb kept only the in-frame ones, dropping some. The profile shows about 120,000 clones, about 78% of them singletons. Sequencing was done on a sample of peripheral blood. These receptors all stem from a man in his 70s with acute or convalescent COVID-19. CDR3s include the opening cysteine and the closing phenylalanine or tryptophan. The order of the fields is V gene, D gene, J gene, clone size, CDR3 DNA, CDR3 protein. D genes are given only for firm matches. Some rows mark clone size as missing; the rest say once, few, many or name a class of expanded clone.

v_gene: TRBV11-3; d_gene: TRBD2; j_gene: TRBJ2-3; abundance: .; CDR3nt: TGTGCCAGCAGCTTAGATTTTAGCGGGGCCAGCACAGATACGCAGTATTTT; CDR3aa: CASSLDFSGASTDTQYF
v_gene: TRBV5-6; d_gene: TRBD1; j_gene: TRBJ2-3; abundance: .; CDR3nt: TGTGCCAGCAGCCGGGACAGGGGATGGGATACGCAGTATTTT; CDR3aa: CASSRDRGWDTQYF
v_gene: TRBV5-8; d_gene: TRBD1; j_gene: TRBJ1-1; abundance: .; CDR3nt: TGTGCCAGCAGCTTCCAGGGGGCGCGCACTGAAGCTTTCTTT; CDR3aa: CASSFQGARTEAFF
v_gene: TRBV5-6; d_gene: .; j_gene: TRBJ1-6; abundance: .; CDR3nt: TGTGCCAGCAGCTACGGACAGTCGAATTCACCCCTCCACTTT; CDR3aa: CASSYGQSNSPLHF
v_gene: TRBV4-3; d_gene: TRBD1; j_gene: TRBJ1-5; abundance: .; CDR3nt: TGCGCCAGCAGCCTCGGGTACCAGGGGGCCAATCAGCCCCAGCATTTT; CDR3aa: CASSLGYQGANQPQHF
v_gene: TRBV9; d_gene: TRBD1; j_gene: TRBJ1-4; abundance: .; CDR3nt: TGTGCCAGCAGCGTAGGAGGACAGGGGACTGAAAAACTGTTTTTT; CDR3aa: CASSVGGQGTEKLFF
v_gene: TRBV6-5; d_gene: .; j_gene: TRBJ1-5; abundance: .; CDR3nt: TGTGCCAGCAGTTACGGGGAGGGCCATCAGCCCCAGCATTTT; CDR3aa: CASSYGEGHQPQHF
v_gene: TRBV5-4; d_gene: .; j_gene: TRBJ2-7; abundance: .; CDR3nt: TGTGCCAGCAGCCCTGGAGGGGGGGATGGTTGGGAGCAGTACTTC; CDR3aa: CASSPGGGDGWEQYF
v_gene: TRBV6-6; d_gene: TRBD2; j_gene: TRBJ2-1; abundance: .; CDR3nt: TGTGCCTCAGCCGGGCGGGGGTACAATGAGCAGTTCTTC; CDR3aa: CASAGRGYNEQFF
v_gene: TRBV6-4; d_gene: TRBD2; j_gene: TRBJ2-3; abundance: .; CDR3nt: TGTGCCAGCAGTGACCGGGGAGGGGGCACAGATACGCAGTATTTT; CDR3aa: CASSDRGGGTDTQYF
v_gene: TRBV9; d_gene: .; j_gene: TRBJ1-1; abundance: few; CDR3nt: TGTGCCAGCAGCGTAGTGCCGGGGGGGAACACTGAAGCTTTCTTT; CDR3aa: CASSVVPGGNTEAFF
v_gene: TRBV5-1; d_gene: .; j_gene: TRBJ1-2; abundance: .; CDR3nt: TGCGCCAGCAGCTTGGACGGACAGCTTAACTATGGCTACACCTTC; CDR3aa: CASSLDGQLNYGYTF
v_gene: TRBV7-2; d_gene: TRBD1; j_gene: TRBJ2-1; abundance: .; CDR3nt: TGTGCCAGCAGCCGCCGGAACAGGGGGCTGAATGAGCAGTTCTTC; CDR3aa: CASSRRNRGLNEQFF
v_gene: TRBV6-5; d_gene: .; j_gene: TRBJ1-4; abundance: .; CDR3nt: TGTGCCAGCAGTTACTCGGGAGGCGATGAAAAACTGTTTTTT; CDR3aa: CASSYSGGDEKLFF
v_gene: TRBV5-4; d_gene: .; j_gene: TRBJ2-5; abundance: .; CDR3nt: TGTGCCAGCAGCTTGAGAGGGTCCCAAGAGACCCAGTACTTC; CDR3aa: CASSLRGSQETQYF
v_gene: TRBV27; d_gene: .; j_gene: TRBJ1-5; abundance: .; CDR3nt: TGTGCCAGCAGTTTAAGGAGGAGGGAGTCCCAGCATTTT; CDR3aa: CASSLRRRESQHF
v_gene: TRBV18; d_gene: .; j_gene: TRBJ2-7; abundance: .; CDR3nt: TGTGCCAGCGCCGACACAGGGAATAAAGAGCAGTACTTC; CDR3aa: CASADTGNKEQYF